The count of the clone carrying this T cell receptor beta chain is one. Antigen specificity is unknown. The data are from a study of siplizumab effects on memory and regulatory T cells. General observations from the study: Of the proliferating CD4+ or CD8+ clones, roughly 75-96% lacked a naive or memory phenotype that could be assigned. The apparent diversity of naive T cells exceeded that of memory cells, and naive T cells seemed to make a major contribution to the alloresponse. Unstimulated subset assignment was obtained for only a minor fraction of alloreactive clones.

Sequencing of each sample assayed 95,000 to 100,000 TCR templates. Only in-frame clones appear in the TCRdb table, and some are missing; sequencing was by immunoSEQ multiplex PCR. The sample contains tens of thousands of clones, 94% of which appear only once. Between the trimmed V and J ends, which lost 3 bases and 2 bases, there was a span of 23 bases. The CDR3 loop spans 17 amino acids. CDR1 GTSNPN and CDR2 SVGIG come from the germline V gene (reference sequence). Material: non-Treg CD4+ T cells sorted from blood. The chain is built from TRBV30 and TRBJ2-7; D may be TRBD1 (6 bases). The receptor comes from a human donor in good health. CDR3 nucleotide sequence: TGTGCCTGGAGATTTTCAGGGGATGTACTTCCTACCTACGAGCAGTACTTC. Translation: CAWRFSGDVLPTYEQYF. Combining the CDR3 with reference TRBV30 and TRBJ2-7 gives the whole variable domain SQTIHQWPATLVQPVGSPLSLECTVEGTSNPNLYWYRQAAGRGLQLLFYSVGIGQISSEVPQNLSASRPQDRQFILSSKKLLLSDSGFYLCAWRFSGDVLPTYEQYFGPGTRLTVT.